This TCR beta chain was observed in a study of technical replicates of blood from several donors. V shed 6 bases and J shed 8 bases, with 16 bases lying between them. The CDR3 totals 13 residues. CDR1 is SGHTA, CDR2 FQGNSA, per germline. Assay used: immunoSEQ multiplex PCR; TCRdb lists only in-frame clones, some missing. The sample has roughly 92,000 clones, around 96% seen once. This TCR derives from a human donor in good health. The sequenced material came from T cells isolated from PBMCs. V gene TRBV7-2 combines with J gene TRBJ1-2; D might be TRBD1 (5 bases). This CDR3 is CASRQGGVQGYTF. The CDR3 bases are TGTGCCAGCAGGCAGGGTGGGGTGCAAGGCTACACCTTC. The whole variable domain, filled in from reference TRBV7-2 and TRBJ1-2, reads GAGVSQSPSNKVTEKGKDVELRCDPISGHTALYWYRQSLGQGLEFLIYFQGNSAPDKSGLPSDRFSAERTGGSVSTLTIQRTQQEDSAVYLCASRQGGVQGYTFGSGTRLTVV.